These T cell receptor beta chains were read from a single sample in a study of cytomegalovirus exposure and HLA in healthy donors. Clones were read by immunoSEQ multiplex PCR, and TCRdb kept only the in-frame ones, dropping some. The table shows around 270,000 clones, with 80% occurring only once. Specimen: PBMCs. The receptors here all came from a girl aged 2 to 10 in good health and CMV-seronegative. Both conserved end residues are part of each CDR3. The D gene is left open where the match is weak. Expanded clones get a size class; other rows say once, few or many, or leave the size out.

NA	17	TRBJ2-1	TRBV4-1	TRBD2	TGCGCCAGCAGCCAAGGGGACGGGACTAGCTACTACAATGAGCAGTTCTTC	CASSQGDGTSYYNEQFF
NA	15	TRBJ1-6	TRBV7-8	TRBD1	TGTGCCAGCAACCTCGGGACAGGTTATAATTCACCCCTCCACTTT	CASNLGTGYNSPLHF
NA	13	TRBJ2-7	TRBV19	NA	TGTGCCAGTAGTTCTAGCTTTTCCTACGAGCAGTACTTC	CASSSSFSYEQYF
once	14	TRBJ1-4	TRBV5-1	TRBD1	TGCGCCAGCTCCCCCGGGACAGATAATGAAAAACTGTTTTTT	CASSPGTDNEKLFF
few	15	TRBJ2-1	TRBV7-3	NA	TGTGCCAGCAGCTCAAATCAGGGGTCCTACAATGAGCAGTTCTTC	CASSSNQGSYNEQFF
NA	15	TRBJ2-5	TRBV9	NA	TGTGCCAGCAGCGTAGGGTCGGGATACCAAGAGACCCAGTACTTC	CASSVGSGYQETQYF
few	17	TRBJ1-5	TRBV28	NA	TGTGCCAGCAGAAAGGATCCGACAGACATTAGCAATCAGCCCCAGCATTTT	CASRKDPTDISNQPQHF
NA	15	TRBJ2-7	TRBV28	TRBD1	TGTGCCAGCAGTGTCACAGGGACAGGGTTTTCCGAGCAGTACTTC	CASSVTGTGFSEQYF
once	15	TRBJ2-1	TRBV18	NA	TGTGCCAGCTCCCGTCGACTAAGCTCCTACAATGAGCAGTTCTTC	CASSRRLSSYNEQFF
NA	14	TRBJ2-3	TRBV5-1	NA	TGCGCCAGCAGCTTGATCCCAGGGCCGGATACGCAGTATTTT	CASSLIPGPDTQYF
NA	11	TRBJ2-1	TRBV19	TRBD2	TGTGCCAGTAGATGGGGACTAGAGCAGTTCTTC	CASRWGLEQFF
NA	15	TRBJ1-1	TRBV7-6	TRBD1	TGTGCCAGCAGCTTGGGGGGACAGGGAAGGACTGAAGCTTTCTTT	CASSLGGQGRTEAFF
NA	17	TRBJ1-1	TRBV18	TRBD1	TGTGCCAGCTCACTCGTTCAGGGACAGGGCATGAACACTGAAGCTTTCTTT	CASSLVQGQGMNTEAFF
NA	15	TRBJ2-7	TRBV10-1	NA	TGCGCCAGCAACATCATGGCGGACGGGACCTACGAGCAGTACTTC	CASNIMADGTYEQYF
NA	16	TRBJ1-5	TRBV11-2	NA	TGTGCCAGCAGCTTAGATGTTGGTTCCCTAGCCCAGCCCCAGCATTTT	CASSLDVGSLAQPQHF
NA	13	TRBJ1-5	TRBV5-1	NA	TGCGCCAGCAGCCCCCGGGAAAATCAGCCCCAGCATTTT	CASSPRENQPQHF
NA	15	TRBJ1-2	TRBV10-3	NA	TGTGCCATCAGTGACCCTGTCCCAGTTTCAGGGGGCTACACCTTC	CAISDPVPVSGGYTF
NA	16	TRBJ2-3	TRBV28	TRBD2	TGTGCCAGCAGTCCCCGAGCGGGGGGGCCCACAGATACGCAGTATTTT	CASSPRAGGPTDTQYF
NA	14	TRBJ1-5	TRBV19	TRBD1	TGTGCCAGTAGCGGGACAGGGAGAGGTCAGCCCCAGCATTTT	CASSGTGRGQPQHF
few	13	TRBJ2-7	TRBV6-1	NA	TGTGCCAGCAGTGGGGACATTTCCTACGAGCAGTACTTC	CASSGDISYEQYF
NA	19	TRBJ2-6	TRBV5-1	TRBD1	TGCGCCAGCAGCGCGAGTCCCGGGACAGGGTTCTCCGGGGCCAACGTCCTGACTTTC	CASSASPGTGFSGANVLTF
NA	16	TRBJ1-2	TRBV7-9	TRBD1	TGTGCCAGCAGCGGCCTATACAGGGGGCCTGTCTATGGCTACACCTTC	CASSGLYRGPVYGYTF
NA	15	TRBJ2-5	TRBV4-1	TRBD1	TGCGCCAGCAGCCAAGTTGCAGGGGGCGATAAGACCCAGTACTTC	CASSQVAGGDKTQYF
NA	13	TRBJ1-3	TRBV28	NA	TGTGCCATACACAGCTTCTCTGGAAACACCATATATTTT	CAIHSFSGNTIYF
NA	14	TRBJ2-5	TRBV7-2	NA	TGTGCCAGCAGCTTAAGGCGGGGACAAGAGACCCAGTACTTC	CASSLRRGQETQYF
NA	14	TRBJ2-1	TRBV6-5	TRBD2	TGTGCCAGCGGAGAAGCGGGAGGGCCGCTTGAGCAGTTCTTC	CASGEAGGPLEQFF
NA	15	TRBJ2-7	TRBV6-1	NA	TGTGCCAGCAGTGAAAGGGCCAGGGCGACCTACGAGCAGTACTTC	CASSERARATYEQYF
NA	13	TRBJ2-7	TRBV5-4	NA	TGTGCCAGCAGCTTGGTGGTTTTCGGCGAGCAGTACTTC	CASSLVVFGEQYF
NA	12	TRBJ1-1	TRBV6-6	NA	TGTGCCAGCAGTTATACAGGGCAGGGGGCTTTCTTT	CASSYTGQGAFF
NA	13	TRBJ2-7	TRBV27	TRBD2	TGTGCCAGCAGTCCGGGACTACGGAACGAGCAGTACTTC	CASSPGLRNEQYF
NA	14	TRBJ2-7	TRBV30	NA	TGTGCCTGGAGTAGCAGGCCCAGCTCCTACGAGCAGTACTTC	CAWSSRPSSYEQYF
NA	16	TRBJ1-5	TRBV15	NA	TGTGCCACCAGCAGAGATTCGAGGAGGGGATGGCAGCCCCAGCATTTT	CATSRDSRRGWQPQHF
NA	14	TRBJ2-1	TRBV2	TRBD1	TGTGCCAGCAGTCGGGGGACAGGGGTCGATGAGCAGTTCTTC	CASSRGTGVDEQFF
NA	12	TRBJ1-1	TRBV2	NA	TGTGCCAGCGCAGGGGCTATAACTGAAGCTTTCTTT	CASAGAITEAFF
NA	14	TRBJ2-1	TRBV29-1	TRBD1	TGCAGCGTTGGCGGGACAGGGTTGGGCAATGAGCAGTTCTTC	CSVGGTGLGNEQFF
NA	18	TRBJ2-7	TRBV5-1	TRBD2	TGCGCCAGCAGCTTAGGGACTAGCGGGAACCGATATACCTACGAGCAGTACTTC	CASSLGTSGNRYTYEQYF
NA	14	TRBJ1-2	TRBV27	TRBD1	TGTGCCAGCAGTCCGGGACAGAGGGGGAAGGGCTACACCTTC	CASSPGQRGKGYTF
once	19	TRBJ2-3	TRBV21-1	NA	TGTGCCAGCAGCATACAAAGAGACTTAGCTGGAGGAGATAGAGATACGCAGTATTTT	CASSIQRDLAGGDRDTQYF
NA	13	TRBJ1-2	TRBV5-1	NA	TGCGCCAGCAGCAGATGGACAGACTATGGCTACACCTTC	CASSRWTDYGYTF
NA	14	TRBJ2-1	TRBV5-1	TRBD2	TGCGCCAGCAGCTTGTTTGCCGGGAGGAATGAGCAGTTCTTC	CASSLFAGRNEQFF
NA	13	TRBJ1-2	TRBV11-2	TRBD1	TGTGCCAGCAGCTTAACAGGGGCCTATGGCTACACCTTC	CASSLTGAYGYTF
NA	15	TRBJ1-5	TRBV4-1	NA	TGCGCCAGCAGCCAAGCAAGTCAGGGCCTCCAGCCCCAGCATTTT	CASSQASQGLQPQHF
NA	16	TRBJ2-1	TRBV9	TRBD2	TGTGCCAGCAGCACTAGAGAAGGACTAGCGGCGAATGAGCAGTTCTTC	CASSTREGLAANEQFF
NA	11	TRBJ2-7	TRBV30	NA	TGTGCCTGGAGTCAGGTGGTAGAGCAGTACTTC	CAWSQVVEQYF
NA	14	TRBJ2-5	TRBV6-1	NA	TGTGCCAGCAGGGGTTTGGGGGGAGAGGAGACCCAGTACTTC	CASRGLGGEETQYF
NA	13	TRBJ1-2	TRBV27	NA	TGTGCCAGCAGTTTACGCAGGAGGGGTGGCTACACCTTC	CASSLRRRGGYTF
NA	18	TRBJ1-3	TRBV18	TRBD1	TGTGCCAGCTCACTCTCGATTTACAGGGGGCGCGGTGGAAACACCATATATTTT	CASSLSIYRGRGGNTIYF
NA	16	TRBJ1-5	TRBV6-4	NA	TGTGCCAGCAGTGACCTCTGGTGGGGGGGCAATCAGCCCCAGCATTTT	CASSDLWWGGNQPQHF
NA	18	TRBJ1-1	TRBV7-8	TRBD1	TGTGCCAGCAGCTTAGTGGTCGGGACAGGGACAGTCAACACTGAAGCTTTCTTT	CASSLVVGTGTVNTEAFF
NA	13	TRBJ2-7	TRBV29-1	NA	TGCAGCGTTGTGGAGGGGTCCGTCTCCAAGCAGTACTTC	CSVVEGSVSKQYF
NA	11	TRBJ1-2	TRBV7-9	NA	TGTGCCAGCACCATTAACTATGGCTACACCTTC	CASTINYGYTF
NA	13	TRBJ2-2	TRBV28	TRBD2	TGTGCCAGCAAACTAGCGGGAGCCGGGGAGCTGTTTTTT	CASKLAGAGELFF
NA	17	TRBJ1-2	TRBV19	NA	TGTGCCAGTAGCGGTTTCGACAGAGTCTTCCCTTTACGTGGCTACACCTTC	CASSGFDRVFPLRGYTF
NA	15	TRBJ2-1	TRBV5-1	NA	TGCGCCAGCAGCTTGGCCCTAGCGCATTACAATGAGCAGTTCTTC	CASSLALAHYNEQFF
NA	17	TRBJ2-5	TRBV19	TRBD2	TGTGCCAGTAGTATCCCGGGACTAGCGGGAGTTCGAGAGACCCAGTACTTC	CASSIPGLAGVRETQYF
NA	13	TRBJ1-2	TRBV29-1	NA	TGCAGCGTTATCAGGGCCAACAACTATGGCTACACCTTC	CSVIRANNYGYTF
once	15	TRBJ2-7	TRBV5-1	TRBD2	TGCGCCAGCAGCTTGGACGGCGGGAGCTCCTACGAGCAGTACTTC	CASSLDGGSSYEQYF
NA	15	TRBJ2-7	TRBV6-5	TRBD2	TGTGCCAGCAGTTACTCGACTAGCGGGGACTACGAGCAGTACTTC	CASSYSTSGDYEQYF
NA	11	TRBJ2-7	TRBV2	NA	TGTGCCAGCAGTTCTTTCTACGAGCAGTACTTC	CASSSFYEQYF